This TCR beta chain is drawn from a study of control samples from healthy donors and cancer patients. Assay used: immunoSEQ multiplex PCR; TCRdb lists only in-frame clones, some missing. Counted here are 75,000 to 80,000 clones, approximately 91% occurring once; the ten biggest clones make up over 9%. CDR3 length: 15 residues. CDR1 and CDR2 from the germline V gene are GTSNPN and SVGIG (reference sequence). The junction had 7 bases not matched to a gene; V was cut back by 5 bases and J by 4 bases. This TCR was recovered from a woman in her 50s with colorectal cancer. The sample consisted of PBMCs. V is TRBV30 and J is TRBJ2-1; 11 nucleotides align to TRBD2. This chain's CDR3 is CAWGGTSGSYNEQFF. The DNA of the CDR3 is TGTGCCTGGGGAGGGACTAGCGGATCATACAATGAGCAGTTCTTC.